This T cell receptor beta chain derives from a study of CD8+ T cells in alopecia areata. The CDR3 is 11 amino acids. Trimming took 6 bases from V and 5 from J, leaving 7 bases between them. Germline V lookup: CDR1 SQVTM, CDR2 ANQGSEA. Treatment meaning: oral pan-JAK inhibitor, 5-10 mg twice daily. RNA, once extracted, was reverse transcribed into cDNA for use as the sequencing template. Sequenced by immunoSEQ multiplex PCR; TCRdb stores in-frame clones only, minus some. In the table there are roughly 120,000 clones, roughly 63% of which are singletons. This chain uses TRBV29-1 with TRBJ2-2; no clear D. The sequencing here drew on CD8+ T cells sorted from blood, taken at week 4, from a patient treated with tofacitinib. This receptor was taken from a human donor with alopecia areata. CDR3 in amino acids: CSVPHTGELFF. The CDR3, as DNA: TGCAGCGTCCCCCATACCGGGGAGCTGTTTTTT.